This entry concerns a single T cell receptor (beta chain). Antigen specificity is unknown. This specimen comes from a study of blood T cells in healthy people across ages. Trimming removed 2 bases from V and 0 bases from J, with 11 bases in between. Looked up from germline, CDR1 is DFQATT and CDR2 is SNEGSKA (reference sequence). The CDR3 totals 15 residues. General observations from the study: A roughly linear age-dependent decrease characterized TCR beta diversity per million T cells.

A second roughly 6 to 11 cycle PCR used barcoded and J-beta primers. Template switching added a 12-random-nucleotide identifier to every cDNA molecule. From the 5' RACE reads, TCRdb called clonotypes with MiXCR, one entry per CDR3 protein. The repertoire holds 750,000 to 850,000 distinct CDR3 sequences, with 25% as singletons. These data were also filed under a second study, of T cells of mothers and their children. This second study notes: Similar thymic selection effects on TCR recombination output appear in pairs, both related and unrelated. Detection of persistent microchimeric T cell clones did not occur.

This chain uses TRBV20-1 with TRBJ1-5, with D uncertain. The origin of this receptor is a boy between 10 and 17 years old in good health. The source material was blood. CDR3 sequence: CSARSGEVSNQPQHF. Here the CDR3 DNA reads TGCAGTGCTAGATCCGGGGAGGTTAGCAATCAGCCCCAGCATTTT.